This is a list of T cell receptor beta chains from one sample in a study of technical replicates of blood from a few donors. Data came from immunoSEQ multiplex PCR; TCRdb stores just in-frame clones and leaves some out. The sample carries about 73,000 clones, approximately 90% recorded once. Sample: PBMCs. The receptors come from a human donor in good health. Some clones in this sample may be carry-over from other donors' samples. Both conserved end residues are part of each CDR3. The D gene is left open where the match is weak. Clone size appears in some rows only: once, few, many, or a class for an expanded clone.

j_call v_call clone_size d_call cdr3_nt cdr3_aa
TRBJ1-2 TRBV6-5 - - TGTGCCAGCACCAGTTTGGGGCTCGGCTACACCTTC CASTSLGLGYTF
TRBJ2-7 TRBV7-6 - - TGTGCCAGCAGCCCGGGACTCACGCGCTACGAGCGGTACTTC CASSPGLTRYERYF
TRBJ2-7 TRBV11-2 - TRBD1 TGTGCCAGCCGAACAGGGGCCGAGCAGTACTTC CASRTGAEQYF
TRBJ2-7 TRBV5-4 - TRBD1 TGTGCCAGCAGCCCTCAGTCTGGGGACAGGTACTACGAGCAGTACTTC CASSPQSGDRYYEQYF
TRBJ1-2 TRBV9 - - TGTGCCAGCAGCGTAGGGTGGGAGGGGGTCTATGGCTACACCTTC CASSVGWEGVYGYTF
TRBJ2-7 TRBV5-4 - TRBD1 TGTGCCAGCAGCTTCTGGTCAGGGGGCCACTACGAGCAGTACTTC CASSFWSGGHYEQYF
TRBJ2-1 TRBV5-1 - - TGCGCCAGCAGCTTGGAGCCTATAGCTGAGCAGTTCTTC CASSLEPIAEQFF
TRBJ1-1 TRBV19 few TRBD1 TGTGCCAGTAGCCGCGACAGGGATAAGGGTGAAGCTTTCTTT CASSRDRDKGEAFF
TRBJ2-3 TRBV7-2 many - TGTGCCAGCAGCTTAGTTGCCGGGAGCACAGATACGCAGTATTTT CASSLVAGSTDTQYF
TRBJ1-2 TRBV19 - - TGTGCCAGTAGTAGCTCAGGATCCGGTAACTATGGCTACACCTTC CASSSSGSGNYGYTF
TRBJ2-7 TRBV5-1 - - TGCGCCAGCAGCTTGTCTACAGGGAGTCCCTACGAGCAGTACTTC CASSLSTGSPYEQYF
TRBJ1-6 TRBV6-5 - - TGTGCCAGCAGGGACAGTAGGGGCAATTCACCCCTCCACTTT CASRDSRGNSPLHF
TRBJ2-6 TRBV30 - TRBD1 TGTGCCTGGTTACCGGGACAGTTGAGCTCTGGGGCCAACGTCCTGACTTTC CAWLPGQLSSGANVLTF
TRBJ2-7 TRBV19 - - TGTGCCAGTAAGGCGGGGAACACCTACGAGCAGTACTTC CASKAGNTYEQYF
TRBJ2-5 TRBV29-1 - TRBD2 TGCAGCGTGGGGTCAACTAGCGGGGTCCAAGAGACCCAGTACTTC CSVGSTSGVQETQYF
TRBJ1-1 TRBV7-8 - - TGTGCCAGCAGCTCGCTAATCGGGGGCACTGAAGCTTTCTTT CASSSLIGGTEAFF
TRBJ2-6 TRBV5-1 - TRBD2 TGCGCCAGCAGCTTGTTGGGGGCGGGAGGGACCCCTGGGGCCAACGTCCTGACTTTC CASSLLGAGGTPGANVLTF
TRBJ2-1 TRBV25-1 once - TGTGCCAGCAGTGAAGATGCACCCAAACTCGCGCAGTTCTTC CASSEDAPKLAQFF
TRBJ2-7 TRBV4-2 - TRBD1 TGTGCCAGCAGCCAAAAACCGGGACAGTCCTACGAGCAGTACTTC CASSQKPGQSYEQYF
TRBJ1-1 TRBV14 - - TGTGCCAGCAGCCAAGATGGAGGTCGAGGGAAAGCTTTCTTT CASSQDGGRGKAFF
TRBJ2-5 TRBV2 - - TGTGCCAGCAGTGCCGAAGCCGCGCAGTACTTC CASSAEAAQYF
TRBJ2-3 TRBV7-9 - TRBD2 TGTGCCAGCAGCGCCGTAGCGGGGGGGGATACGCAGTATTTT CASSAVAGGDTQYF
TRBJ2-7 TRBV5-1 - - TGCGCCAGCAGCTTGGGGACAGACAACTACGAGCAGTACTTC CASSLGTDNYEQYF
TRBJ2-1 TRBV7-8 - TRBD2 TGTGCCAGCAGCGGCCCCGGGACTAGTAATGAGCAGTTCTTC CASSGPGTSNEQFF
TRBJ1-4 TRBV7-5 - - TGTGCCAGAAGTCCGGCGTTGGGAGCAACTAATGAAAAACTGTTTTTT CARSPALGATNEKLFF
TRBJ1-2 TRBV5-1 - - TGCGCCAGCAGCTTGGGGCACGACTATGGCTACACCTTC CASSLGHDYGYTF
TRBJ2-7 TRBV5-4 - - TGTGCCAGCAGTCGGGACTTCTCCTACGAGCAGTACTTC CASSRDFSYEQYF
TRBJ2-2 TRBV6-5 - TRBD1 TGTGCCAGCAGCTCCGGGACAGGAAACACCGGGGAGCTGTTTTTT CASSSGTGNTGELFF
TRBJ2-5 TRBV7-9 - TRBD2 TGTGCCAGCAAGCTGGGGGGGGAGCAGACCCAGTACTTC CASKLGGEQTQYF
TRBJ1-3 TRBV9 once - TGTGCCAGCAGCCCTTTCTCGGGATACTCTGGAAACACCATATATTTT CASSPFSGYSGNTIYF
TRBJ1-3 TRBV5-4 - - TGTGCCAGCAAAGGGGGGGGTGTCTCTGGAAACACCATATATTTT CASKGGGVSGNTIYF
TRBJ1-5 TRBV27 - TRBD1 TGTGCCAGCAGTCCGGGACAGGGCGTTTGGAGCAATCAGCCCCAGCATTTT CASSPGQGVWSNQPQHF
TRBJ1-6 TRBV4-1 - - TGCGCCAGCAGCCATCCGGCGGCGAGCTCCTATAATTCACCCCTCCACTTT CASSHPAASSYNSPLHF
TRBJ2-6 TRBV2 - TRBD2 TGTGCCGGATCAACTAGCGGGAGTTCTGGGGCCAACGTCCTGACTTTC CAGSTSGSSGANVLTF
TRBJ2-3 TRBV7-3 - TRBD2 TGTGCCAGCAGCGCCTTCGGGGATAGCGGGTTCACAGATACGCAGTATTTT CASSAFGDSGFTDTQYF
TRBJ1-2 TRBV6-6 - TRBD1 TGTGCCAGCAGTTATACCGGGACAGGGTACAACTATGGCTACACCTTC CASSYTGTGYNYGYTF
TRBJ2-5 TRBV7-2 - TRBD2 TGTGCCAGCAGCCGACCCCCGGGGGGTGTAGAGACCCAGTACTTC CASSRPPGGVETQYF
TRBJ2-7 TRBV7-2 - TRBD2 TGTGCCAGCAGTCTAGCGGGAGTTTCCCACGAGCAGTACTTC CASSLAGVSHEQYF
TRBJ1-5 TRBV19 - TRBD1 TGTGCCAGTAGTTCCCGGACAGGGTGGAGTCAGCCCCAGCATTTT CASSSRTGWSQPQHF
TRBJ1-6 TRBV7-9 - TRBD1 TGTGCCAGCAGCGCCGGACAGGGGGAGGGTTCACCCCTCCACTTT CASSAGQGEGSPLHF
TRBJ1-1 TRBV2 - TRBD1 TGTGCCAGCATGGCGACAGACAGGGGCAGCACTGAAGCTTTCTTT CASMATDRGSTEAFF
TRBJ2-7 TRBV18 - TRBD2 TGTGCCAGCTCACCACTTGGACTAGCGGGACCTCCCTACGAGCAGTACTTC CASSPLGLAGPPYEQYF
TRBJ2-1 TRBV5-1 - TRBD1 TGCGCCAGCAGCGCGACAGGGCCCCACAATGAGCAGTTCTTC CASSATGPHNEQFF
TRBJ2-7 TRBV18 - TRBD1 TGTGCCAGCTCAAAGACCTCCGGACAGGCCTCCTACGAGCAGTACTTC CASSKTSGQASYEQYF
TRBJ1-2 TRBV7-8 - TRBD1 TGTGCCAGCAGCAGGGGACAGGGTCATGGCTACACCTTC CASSRGQGHGYTF
TRBJ2-3 TRBV1 - - TGCACCAGCAGCCAAGACGGCGGGAGGGGCCCAGATACGCAGTATTTT CTSSQDGGRGPDTQYF
TRBJ2-2 TRBV5-1 few - TGCGCCAGCAGCTTGAACAGGGAACGCACCGGGGAGCTGTTTTTT CASSLNRERTGELFF
TRBJ1-2 TRBV7-9 - - TGTGCCAGCAGCTTAGGGACACAAGCGGGGGGCTACACCTTC CASSLGTQAGGYTF
TRBJ1-2 TRBV30 - TRBD1 TGTGCCTGGATTCGGGACAGAGGGGTCATTAACTATGGCTACACCTTC CAWIRDRGVINYGYTF
TRBJ1-2 TRBV7-2 - - TGTGCCAGCAGCATACGGGACACGGACTATGGCTACACCTTC CASSIRDTDYGYTF